The TCR beta chain under discussion was sequenced for a study of cytomegalovirus exposure and HLA in healthy donors. This PCR relied on a set of 60 Vbeta primers and 13 Jbeta primers. Assay: immunoSEQ multiplex PCR; the TCRdb copy retains only in-frame clones and omits some. The sample includes about 140,000 clones, about three quarters of them seen just once. V was clipped by 1 base and J by 12 bases, with 6 bases between them. The CDR3 loop spans 11 amino acids. Germline lookup yields CDR1 SEHNR and CDR2 FQNEAQ (reference sequence). The chain recombines TRBV7-9 with TRBJ1-4; D call uncertain. The sequenced material came from PBMCs. This TCR was recovered from a male donor in good health and CMV-seropositive. CDR3 nucleotide sequence: TGTGCCAGCAGCTTAGGGGCCGAACTGTTTTTT. Its translation: CASSLGAELFF.